The 10 T cell receptor beta chains below were found in one sample sequenced in a study of blood T cell repertoires in COVID-19 (dated by TCRdb to the early 2020s). Preparation of the library involved the immunoSEQ multiplex PCR assay. TCRdb holds this immuneACCESS table with in-frame rearrangements only. Some clones are missing; in checked studies, unresolved V genes explain under half, and the rest has no known cause. The sample records about 170,000 clones, over 80% of which are singletons. The ten top clones hold approximately 8.1% of the sample. Sequencing used peripheral blood. These receptors all stem from an elderly woman with COVID-19, enrolled during active disease.

This clone was detected once. The V gene is TRBV9, the J gene TRBJ1-2; no firm D call. Germline loops: CDR1 SGDLS, CDR2 YYNGEE. This CDR3 is 15 amino acids long. V was cut by 4 bases and J by 0 bases, with 13 bases left in between. The CDR3, as DNA: TGTGCCAGCAGCCCTCCCGGAGCATCTAACTATGGCTACACCTTC. Its protein is CASSPPGASNYGYTF.

This clone was counted a few times. This chain connects TRBV2 to TRBJ2-7; maybe TRBD1 (5 bases). CDR3 length: 13 amino acids. Trimming pared 9 bases from V and 1 base from J, leaving 13 bases between. Germline V gives CDR1 SNHLY, CDR2 FYNNEI. In DNA form, the CDR3 reads TGTGCCAGGTCCAGGGTTGGGTCCTACGAGCAGTACTTC. Encoded protein: CARSRVGSYEQYF.

This clone was observed once. This chain uses TRBV5-1 with TRBJ1-1, with D tentatively TRBD1 (6 bases). The CDR3 loop spans 13 amino acids. Trimming removed 4 bases from V and 5 bases from J, with 12 bases in between. The germline CDR1 and CDR2 sequences are SGHRS and YFSETQ. CDR3 sequence reads: CASSPDSLTEAFF. The DNA of the CDR3 is TGCGCCAGCAGCCCGGACAGCCTAACTGAAGCTTTCTTT.

V usage is TRBV29-1 and J usage is TRBJ1-4, with 9 bases lining up with TRBD1. J lost 7 bases, V lost 5 bases, and 5 bases had no gene match. CDR3 length: 13 amino acids. Germline assignment: CDR1 SQVTM and CDR2 ANQGSEA. This CDR3 is CSVLTGQGEKLFF. As DNA, the CDR3 is TGCAGCGTTCTTACGGGACAGGGTGAAAAACTGTTTTTT.

This chain joins TRBV7-8 and TRBJ2-7; no reliable D call. The CDR3 spans 13 residues. Trimming pared 2 bases from V and 10 bases from J, leaving 15 bases between. Germline assignment: CDR1 SGHVS and CDR2 FQNEAQ. CDR3 DNA: TGTGCCAGCAGCTTACCTCCCTCAGTTTTCCAGTACTTC. This translates into CASSLPPSVFQYF.

CDR3 sequence (DNA): TGCAGCGCCGGGGACAGACGCTCAGATGAAGCTTTCTTT. It specifies CSAGDRRSDEAFF. This chain connects TRBV29-1 to TRBJ1-1, with 7 nucleotides matching TRBD1. After removal of 7 bases from V and 7 bases from J, the junction contained 12 bases not matched to a gene. This CDR3 comprises 13 residues. Per germline, CDR1 SQVTM and CDR2 ANQGSEA. Variable domain in full (rest from reference TRBV29-1 and TRBJ1-1): SAVISQKPSRDICQRGTSLTIQCQVDSQVTMMFWYRQQPGQSLTLIATANQGSEATYESGFVIDKFPISRPNLTFSTLTVSNMSPEDSSIYLCSAGDRRSDEAFFGQGTRLTVV.

This clone was detected once. The rearrangement uses TRBV20-1 and TRBJ1-2; D is perhaps TRBD1 (5 bases). Trimming cost V 3 bases and J 0 bases, with 14 bases left between them. The germline CDR1 and CDR2 sequences are DFQATT and SNEGSKA (reference sequence). CDR3 size: 15 residues. CDR3 in DNA: TGCAGTGCTAGTTATCCAGGGCAAGCTAACTATGGCTACACCTTC. Protein sequence: CSASYPGQANYGYTF.

Comments on this clone: One end of the junction fails to match germline, which may point to a read error. This chain links TRBV15 with TRBJ1-4; D is unclear. The CDR3 is 14 amino acids. Germline assignment: CDR1 LNHNV and CDR2 YYDKDF (reference sequence). The CDR3 coding sequence is TGTGCCACGAGCATACGGTCAACTAATGAAAAACTGTTTTTT. Its translation is CATSIRSTNEKLFF.

This rearrangement joins TRBV5-1 to TRBJ2-1, with D possibly matching TRBD1 (5 bases). V gave up 9 bases and J gave up 3 bases, with 16 bases separating them. This CDR3 spans 14 amino acids. Germline V lookup: CDR1 SGHRS, CDR2 YFSETQ. The CDR3 DNA reads TGCGCCACTACAAGGGGCGGCCTCTACAATGAGCAGTTCTTC. Translated, it gives CATTRGGLYNEQFF.

CDR3 residues: CASTLTGSGEKLFF. In DNA, the CDR3 is TGTGCCAGCACCCTAACAGGTTCGGGCGAAAAACTGTTTTTT. This chain joins TRBV2 and TRBJ1-4; maybe TRBD1 (5 bases). V lost 7 bases to trimming and J lost 8 bases, with 17 bases between them. This CDR3 has 14 amino acids. Germline loops: CDR1 SNHLY, CDR2 FYNNEI.